The T cell receptor beta chain described here comes from a study of blood T cell repertoires in COVID-19. On the study more broadly: Samples came from the United States, Italy and Spain, spanning acute and convalescent COVID-19.

The participants were between about 18 and 90 years old and came from some 25 US areas. The V and J ends lost 4 bases and 0 bases respectively, with 14 bases between them. Germline V gives CDR1 SGDLS, CDR2 YYNGEE. CDR3 size: 15 residues. The repertoire was sequenced with immunoSEQ multiplex PCR; TCRdb's copy has only in-frame clones and lacks some. The table includes a few hundred thousand clones, 80% to 90% detected once. V is TRBV9 and J is TRBJ2-7; tentative D call: TRBD2 (5 bases). This receptor was obtained from a woman aged 40-49 years with acute COVID-19. Sample: PBMCs or T cells enriched from blood (not recorded which). CDR3 sequence (DNA): TGTGCCAGCAGCACCGAGGGAAACCCCTCCTACGAGCAGTACTTC. This sequence encodes CASSTEGNPSYEQYF.